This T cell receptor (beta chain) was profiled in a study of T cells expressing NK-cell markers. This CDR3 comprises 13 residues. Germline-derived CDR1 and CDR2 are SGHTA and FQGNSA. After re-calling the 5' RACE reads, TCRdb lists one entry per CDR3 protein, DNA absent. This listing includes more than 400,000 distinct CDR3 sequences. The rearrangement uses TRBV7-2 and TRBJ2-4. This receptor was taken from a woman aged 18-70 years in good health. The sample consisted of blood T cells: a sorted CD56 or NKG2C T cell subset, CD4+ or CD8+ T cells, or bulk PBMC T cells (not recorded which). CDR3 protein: CASSLEQKNIQYF.